This T cell receptor beta chain was recorded in a study of regulatory T cells in long-lasting Graves disease. This clonotype was seen repeatedly, ten times or more. Building the TCR beta libraries relied on iRepertoire HTBI primers, and CDR3 regions underwent Arm-PCR. TCRdb reprocessed the multiplex PCR reads with MiXCR, giving one entry per CDR3 protein. The sample has 400,000 to 500,000 distinct CDR3 sequences; about 15% are singletons. Germline CDR1 DFQATT, CDR2 SNEGSKA (reference sequence). Trimming took off 8 bases at V and 6 bases at J, with 11 bases between the two ends. The CDR3 consists of 11 residues. Documented time point: newly diagnosed GD, antithyroid drugs for less than 3 months. RNA extracted from PBMCs served as the sequencing template. These same data were also listed under a study on T cells in Graves' hyperthyroidism and ophthalmopathy. That paper notes: Using the HTBI primer set, a first-round RT-PCR was run on the TCR CDR3.

Sequencing used peripheral blood mononuclear cells (PBMCs), obtained at new diagnosis, from a patient treated with antithyroid drugs. The chain employs TRBV20-1 and TRBJ2-1, with TRBD2 as a possible D gene (6 bases). The origin of this receptor is a woman in her thirties or forties with Graves disease. CDR3 bases: TGCAGTCTAGGAGGGAGCAATGAGCAGTTCTTC. It encodes CSLGGSNEQFF.